A selection of T cell receptor beta chains follows, all from one sample in a study of blood T cells in healthy people across ages. TCRdb used MiXCR to reprocess the 5' RACE reads, holding one entry per CDR3 protein. The repertoire includes hundreds of thousands of distinct CDR3 sequences, 40% to 50% of them detected once, and around 30% sits in the top ten. Sequencing was performed on blood. The receptors derive from an elderly man in good health. Both conserved end residues are part of each CDR3. A D gene is named only where the DNA matches it firmly. Size is omitted from some rows. Given values are once, few, many or a class for expanded clones.

v_call: TRBV20-1
clone_size: -
d_call: TRBD2
j_call: TRBJ2-1
cdr3_nt: TGCAGTGCTAGAGCCACGGGACTAGCGGGAACGAATGAGCAGTTCTTC
cdr3_aa: CSARATGLAGTNEQFF

v_call: TRBV5-1
clone_size: -
d_call: -
j_call: TRBJ1-2
cdr3_nt: TGCGCCAGCAGCTTGTCCACCCCAAACTATGGCTACACCTTC
cdr3_aa: CASSLSTPNYGYTF

v_call: TRBV4-2
clone_size: -
d_call: TRBD2
j_call: TRBJ2-5
cdr3_nt: TGTGCCAGCAGCCAAGATCATTCTGGCGGGGGGTTGACCCAGTACTTC
cdr3_aa: CASSQDHSGGGLTQYF

v_call: TRBV6-5
clone_size: -
d_call: -
j_call: TRBJ2-3
cdr3_nt: TGTGCCAGCAGTCCCCGCGACTCGGGTTCAGATACGCAGTATTTT
cdr3_aa: CASSPRDSGSDTQYF

v_call: TRBV9
clone_size: many
d_call: TRBD2
j_call: TRBJ2-2
cdr3_nt: TGTGCCAGCAGTCAGGAGCGGGGGGGCATCTCCGGGGAGCTGTTTTTT
cdr3_aa: CASSQERGGISGELFF

v_call: TRBV20-1
clone_size: -
d_call: -
j_call: TRBJ1-5
cdr3_nt: TGCAGTGCTAGGCCCACGGGGGGTGCCAGCCAGCCCCAGCATTTT
cdr3_aa: CSARPTGGASQPQHF

v_call: TRBV6-1
clone_size: few
d_call: TRBD2
j_call: TRBJ2-5
cdr3_nt: TGTGCCAGCACCCCTAGCGGGGGCTTCCAAGAGACCCAGTACTTC
cdr3_aa: CASTPSGGFQETQYF

v_call: TRBV7-3
clone_size: -
d_call: -
j_call: TRBJ2-1
cdr3_nt: TGTGCCAGCAGCTTAAGTCGCGGGACAGTGAATGAGCAGTTCTTC
cdr3_aa: CASSLSRGTVNEQFF

v_call: TRBV2
clone_size: -
d_call: TRBD2
j_call: TRBJ2-1
cdr3_nt: TGTGCCAGCAGCCCCCCGGGAGGAAATGAGCAGTTCTTC
cdr3_aa: CASSPPGGNEQFF

v_call: TRBV29-1
clone_size: many
d_call: TRBD1
j_call: TRBJ2-7
cdr3_nt: TGCAGCGCCGGGACAGCCTACGAGCAGTACTTC
cdr3_aa: CSAGTAYEQYF

v_call: TRBV4-3
clone_size: -
d_call: TRBD1
j_call: TRBJ2-5
cdr3_nt: TGCGCCAGCAGCCAAGTCTACAGGGGATCGGAGACCCAGTACTTC
cdr3_aa: CASSQVYRGSETQYF

v_call: TRBV9
clone_size: -
d_call: TRBD2
j_call: TRBJ2-3
cdr3_nt: TGTGCCAGCGGGCAACCGGGGGGAGATACGCAGTATTTT
cdr3_aa: CASGQPGGDTQYF

v_call: TRBV5-1
clone_size: few
d_call: -
j_call: TRBJ2-3
cdr3_nt: TGCGCCAGCAGCTTGGATCTTTCGGGCACAAGCGCAGATACGCAGTATTTT
cdr3_aa: CASSLDLSGTSADTQYF

v_call: TRBV20-1
clone_size: -
d_call: TRBD1
j_call: TRBJ2-1
cdr3_nt: TGCAGTGCTAGAGATGGGACAGGGCGATCCTACGAGCAGTTCTTC
cdr3_aa: CSARDGTGRSYEQFF

v_call: TRBV7-6
clone_size: -
d_call: TRBD1
j_call: TRBJ2-1
cdr3_nt: TGTGCCAGCAGCTCTAGGACAGGGTATGAGCAGTTCTTC
cdr3_aa: CASSSRTGYEQFF

v_call: TRBV28
clone_size: -
d_call: -
j_call: TRBJ1-5
cdr3_nt: TGTGCCAGCATAACCGGCCTAGGGCGGGGAAGCAATCAGCCCCAGCATTTT
cdr3_aa: CASITGLGRGSNQPQHF

v_call: TRBV20-1
clone_size: -
d_call: -
j_call: TRBJ1-2
cdr3_nt: TGCAGTGCCTCCCCCGCGTATGGCTACACCTTC
cdr3_aa: CSASPAYGYTF